The 15 T cell receptor beta chains below all came from one sample that was sequenced in a study of cytomegalovirus exposure and HLA in healthy donors. The PCR was carried out with 60 Vbeta primers and 13 Jbeta primers. This table comes from immunoSEQ multiplex PCR, and its TCRdb copy is limited to in-frame clones, with some not included. The table records approximately 170,000 clones, around 76% of them present only once. The sample taken for sequencing was PBMCs. These receptor sequences come from a woman between 35 and 50 years old in good health and CMV-seronegative.

This chain uses TRBV19 with TRBJ1-5; D unclear. Looked up from germline, CDR1 is LNHDA and CDR2 is SQIVND (reference sequence). The CDR3 is 17 amino acids. The germline V and J ends were trimmed by 6 bases and 2 bases, with 20 bases remaining between them. The CDR3 region has the DNA TGTGCCAGTAGCCCCCCGGGATTTCCTCAGGGCAATCAGCCCCAGCATTTT. Residues: CASSPPGFPQGNQPQHF.

The chain joins TRBV19 to TRBJ2-7; TRBD1 might be the D (5 bases). The CDR3 has 13 residues. The V gene lost 5 bases and the J gene lost 7 bases, with 15 bases spanning the gap. From germline, CDR1 is LNHDA and CDR2 SQIVND (reference sequence). DNA for the CDR3: TGTGCCAGTAGTTCGACAGTCACGGGTGAGCAGTACTTC. Its protein is CASSSTVTGEQYF.

This rearrangement joins TRBV7-2 to TRBJ2-5; TRBD2 agrees at 9 bases. The CDR3 sequence is 15 residues long. V lost 5 bases and J lost 1; bases outside the gene matches: 5. The germline gives CDR1 SGHTA, CDR2 FQGNSA. In DNA, the CDR3 is TGTGCCAGCAGCATTACTAGCGGGCCCCAAGAGACCCAGTACTTC. This gives the protein CASSITSGPQETQYF.

The CDR3 region has the DNA TGCGCCAGCAGTGACAGATCCTATGGCTACACCTTC. This codes for CASSDRSYGYTF. This rearrangement joins TRBV10-1 to TRBJ1-2; D gene unclear. CDR1 and CDR2 from the germline V gene are WNHNN and SYGVQD (reference sequence). Trimming pared 3 bases from V and 4 bases from J, leaving 6 bases between. The CDR3 extends over 12 amino acids.

This chain joins TRBV9 and TRBJ2-1; 10 bases map to TRBD2. With V trimmed by 3 bases and J by 7 bases, 4 bases remained unmatched. Per germline, CDR1 SGDLS and CDR2 YYNGEE. The CDR3 covers 14 residues. The CDR3 sequence is CASSASGSGNEQFF. The DNA for the CDR3 is TGTGCCAGCAGCGCTAGCGGGAGTGGGAATGAGCAGTTCTTC. Using reference TRBV9 and TRBJ2-1 for the parts outside the CDR3, the full variable domain is DSGVTQTPKHLITATGQRVTLRCSPRSGDLSVYWYQQSLDQGLQFLIQYYNGEERAKGNILERFSAQQFPDLHSELNLSSLELGDSALYFCASSASGSGNEQFFGPGTRLTVL.

V is TRBV18 and J is TRBJ2-7; 8 bases are shared with TRBD2. CDR1 is KGHSH, CDR2 LQKENI, per germline. V shed 4 bases, J shed 1 base, and the junction held 3 bases outside the gene matches. The CDR3 length is 14 residues. CDR3 in amino acids: CASSLTSGSYEQYF. CDR3 bases: TGTGCCAGCTCACTAACTAGCGGTTCCTACGAGCAGTACTTC.

This clone occurred a few times. V and J are TRBV5-6 and TRBJ2-2; perhaps TRBD2 as D (5 bases). The germline V gene has CDR1 SGHDT and CDR2 YYEEEE. The CDR3 runs 13 residues. V shed 0 bases and J shed 6 bases, with 6 bases lying between them. CDR3 sequence: CASSLGGSGELFF. The CDR3 bases are TGTGCCAGCAGCTTGGGAGGGTCCGGGGAGCTGTTTTTT. Using reference TRBV5-6 and TRBJ2-2 for the parts outside the CDR3, the full variable domain is DAGVTQSPTHLIKTRGQQVTLRCSPKSGHDTVSWYQQALGQGPQFIFQYYEEEERQRGNFPDRFSGHQFPNYSSELNVNALLLGDSALYLCASSLGGSGELFFGEGSRLTVL.

The gene calls are TRBV7-3 and TRBJ2-2, with 9 bases matching TRBD1. The trim removed 4 bases at V and 5 bases at J, leaving 8 bases unmatched. The CDR3 consists of 16 residues. In germline, CDR1 is SGHTA, CDR2 FQGTGA. The CDR3 DNA reads TGTGCCAGCAGCTCACCGGGACAGGGATTTACCGGGGAGCTGTTTTTT. Amino acids: CASSSPGQGFTGELFF. Full variable domain (outside the CDR3, taken from reference TRBV7-3 and TRBJ2-2): GAGVSQTPSNKVTEKGKYVELRCDPISGHTALYWYRQSLGQGPEFLIYFQGTGAADDSGLPNDRFFAVRPEGSVSTLKIQRTERGDSAVYLCASSSPGQGFTGELFFGEGSRLTVL.

This clone was detected only once. V and J are TRBV5-1 and TRBJ2-3, with TRBD2 matching 8 bases. The germline CDR1 and CDR2 sequences are SGHRS and YFSETQ. Losses at the gene ends were 0 bases for V and 4 bases for J; bases not matched to a gene: 4. This CDR3 contains 15 residues. Written as DNA, the CDR3 is TGCGCCAGCAGCTTGGGGACTAGCATAGCAGATACGCAGTATTTT. Its translation is CASSLGTSIADTQYF. The whole variable domain, filled in from reference TRBV5-1 and TRBJ2-3, reads KAGVTQTPRYLIKTRGQQVTLSCSPISGHRSVSWYQQTPGQGLQFLFEYFSETQRNKGNFPGRFSGRQFSNSRSEMNVSTLELGDSALYLCASSLGTSIADTQYFGPGTRLTVL.

With regard to this clone: One junction end does not reproduce the germline sequence, and a read error may be involved. V gene TRBV5-1 combines with J gene TRBJ2-7, with 8 bases that match TRBD2. Germline V gene sequence: CDR1 SGHRS, CDR2 YFSETQ. The CDR3 runs to 14 residues. The CDR3 spells CAGSLAGGDYEQYF. The CDR3, as DNA: TGCGCCGGCAGCTTGGCCGGGGGGGACTACGAGCAGTACTTC.

The rearrangement joins TRBV25-1 to TRBJ2-5; a possible D gene is TRBD1 (6 bases). The germline gives CDR1 MGHDK, CDR2 SYGVNS. With 4 bases removed from V and 1 base from J, the gap between germline ends came to 19 bases. CDR3 length: 17 residues. The CDR3 nucleotides are TGTGCCAGCAGTGCGCGAAAAGGGACACAAGCCCAAGAGACCCAGTACTTC. Encoded protein: CASSARKGTQAQETQYF. The full variable domain, its missing parts supplied by reference TRBV25-1 and TRBJ2-5, is EADIYQTPRYLVIGTGKKITLECSQTMGHDKMYWYQQDPGMELHLIHYSYGVNSTEKGDLSSESTVSRIRTEHFPLTLESARPSHTSQYLCASSARKGTQAQETQYFGPGTRLLVL.

The chain employs TRBV11-2 and TRBJ1-5, with D possibly matching TRBD1 (5 bases). V was clipped by 3 bases and J by 7 bases, with 13 bases between them. Germline-derived CDR1 and CDR2 are SGHAT and FQNNGV. This CDR3 comprises 14 residues. The CDR3 DNA is TGTGCCAGCAGCTTCTCGGGGGACGGGCAGCCCCAGCATTTT. Its protein is CASSFSGDGQPQHF.

CDR3 residues: CASGFESEQYF. Written as DNA, the CDR3 is TGTGCTAGTGGTTTCGAGTCCGAGCAGTACTTC. The chain carries TRBV12-5 and TRBJ2-7; D remains ambiguous. Germline V gene data show CDR1 as LGHNT and CDR2 as FRNRAP. Trimming cost V 3 bases and J 6 bases, with 6 bases left between them. This CDR3 is built from 11 residues.

This rearrangement joins TRBV7-2 to TRBJ1-1; the D gene is possibly TRBD1 (6 bases). This CDR3 region has 13 residues. The germline V gene encodes CDR1 SGHTA and CDR2 FQGNSA. V lost 5 bases and J 5 bases, leaving 12 bases between the germline ends. The CDR3 loop reads CASSQRGGTEAFF. The CDR3 nucleotides are TGTGCCAGCAGCCAAAGGGGGGGAACTGAAGCTTTCTTT.

The V call is TRBV30, the J call TRBJ1-6, with 8 nucleotides matching TRBD1. Trimming took 7 bases from V and 8 from J; bases not matched to a gene: 22. CDR3 length: 18 amino acids. Germline loops: CDR1 GTSNPN, CDR2 SVGIG (reference sequence). The CDR3 is CALTLGQAVYPAYSPLHF. The CDR3 DNA is TGTGCCTTGACTTTGGGACAGGCGGTTTATCCGGCGTATTCACCCCTCCACTTT. The full variable domain, its missing parts supplied by reference TRBV30 and TRBJ1-6, is SQTIHQWPATLVQPVGSPLSLECTVEGTSNPNLYWYRQAAGRGLQLLFYSVGIGQISSEVPQNLSASRPQDRQFILSSKKLLLSDSGFYLCALTLGQAVYPAYSPLHFGNGTRLTVT.